The next 20 T cell receptor beta chains were all read from a single sample in a study of blood T cells in healthy people across ages. A J-beta primer mix and a sample-barcoded 5' primer were used in a second PCR of about 7 to 12 cycles. TCRdb reanalysed the 5' RACE reads using MiXCR and keeps one entry per CDR3 protein. The table includes over a million distinct CDR3 sequences, roughly 59% detected once. The sample was blood. The receptors stem from a man aged 18 to 29 in good health.

The V gene is TRBV10-2, the J gene TRBJ1-1; D is possibly TRBD1 (5 bases). The CDR3 covers 13 residues. V lost 6 bases, J lost 3 bases, and 11 bases lay in between. Germline V lookup: CDR1 WSHSY, CDR2 SAAADI. CDR3 in DNA: TGCGCCAGCAGGGACACAACTCACACTGAAGCTTTCTTT. Encoded protein: CASRDTTHTEAFF.

The J gene is TRBJ2-7, the V gene TRBV20-1; 11 nucleotides line up with TRBD1. Unmatched junction bases numbered 5, after V lost 6 bases and J lost 1 base. Germline loops: CDR1 DFQATT, CDR2 SNEGSKA (reference sequence). The length of the CDR3 is 14 residues. The CDR3 nucleotides read TGCAGTGCAACCGGGACAGGGGGTTCCTACGAGCAGTACTTC. This translates into CSATGTGGSYEQYF.

The chain links TRBV7-2 to TRBJ2-1; weak D call: TRBD1 (6 bases). The CDR3 totals 18 residues. V gave up 6 bases and J gave up 0 bases, with 21 bases separating them. The germline CDR1 and CDR2 sequences are SGHTA and FQGNSA. The CDR3 DNA reads as TGTGCCAGCAGTTCAACTCTGACAGGACTTAGCTCCTACAATGAGCAGTTCTTC. This translates into CASSSTLTGLSSYNEQFF.

The rearrangement joins TRBV2 to TRBJ2-1, with 11 bases identical to TRBD2. This CDR3 contains 15 residues. The trim removed 6 bases at V and 8 bases at J, leaving 9 bases unmatched. Germline V lookup: CDR1 SNHLY, CDR2 FYNNEI. The CDR3 sequence: CASRPSSGGIDEQFF. CDR3 nucleotides: TGTGCCAGCAGGCCCTCTAGCGGGGGGATAGATGAGCAGTTCTTC.

Remarks on this clonotype: The conserved phenylalanine or tryptophan normally closing the CDR3 is absent here, so this likely arose from a read error. V and J are TRBV4-2 and TRBJ1-1, with D perhaps TRBD1 (6 bases). Trimming removed 0 bases from V and 3 bases from J, with 8 bases in between. Germline V gene lookup returns CDR1 LGHNA and CDR2 YNFKEQ. CDR3 length: 14 residues. The CDR3 is CASSQDNRDTEAFY. The CDR3 nucleotides are TGTGCCAGCAGCCAAGATAACAGGGACACTGAAGCTTTCTAT.

V gene TRBV4-1 combines with J gene TRBJ2-1; 8 bases line up with TRBD1. CDR3 length: 15 residues. Germline CDR1 reads MGHRA; CDR2 reads YSYEKL. The trim removed 4 bases at V and 3 bases at J, leaving 5 bases unmatched. CDR3 residues: CASSPQTGDYNEQFF. DNA of the CDR3: TGCGCCAGCAGCCCCCAGACAGGGGACTACAATGAGCAGTTCTTC.

V gene TRBV20-1 combines with J gene TRBJ2-3; 7 positions agree with TRBD2. The trim removed 0 bases at V and 8 bases at J, leaving 5 bases unmatched. Germline loops: CDR1 DFQATT, CDR2 SNEGSKA (reference sequence). This CDR3 comprises 13 residues. CDR3 residues: CSARDLGEGTQYF. Here the CDR3 DNA reads TGCAGTGCTAGAGATCTCGGGGAGGGTACGCAGTATTTT.

The V and J genes are TRBV11-2 and TRBJ2-7; 10 nucleotides match TRBD2. V lost 6 bases, J lost 3 bases, and 11 bases stayed unmatched. Germline values: CDR1 SGHAT, CDR2 FQNNGV. This CDR3 is 16 amino acids long. CDR3 coding DNA: TGTGCCAGCAGGAGGTTTGAACTAGCGGGACTCTACGAGCAGTACTTC. It yields the protein CASRRFELAGLYEQYF. The whole variable domain, remainder taken from reference TRBV11-2 and TRBJ2-7, is EAGVAQSPRYKIIEKRQSVAFWCNPISGHATLYWYQQILGQGPKLLIQFQNNGVVDDSQLPKDRFSAERLKGVDSTLKIQPAKLEDSAVYLCASRRFELAGLYEQYFGPGTRLTVT.

The rearrangement links TRBV6-1 to TRBJ1-2; the D is unclear. Per the germline V gene, CDR1 is MNHNS and CDR2 is SASEGT. Trimming shortened V by 1 base and J by 4 bases, and 13 bases separated the two germline ends. This CDR3 spans 15 amino acids. The CDR3 spells CASSEGSTRGYGYTF. CDR3 DNA: TGTGCCAGCAGTGAAGGGAGTACCCGTGGCTATGGCTACACCTTC.

This chain links TRBV5-1 with TRBJ2-2; D gene uncertain. Trimming took 0 bases from V and 6 from J, leaving 12 bases between them. The germline V gene has CDR1 SGHRS and CDR2 YFSETQ. CDR3 size: 15 residues. CDR3 in amino acids: CASSLVLQSSGELFF. DNA of the CDR3: TGCGCCAGCAGCTTGGTACTCCAGTCTTCCGGGGAGCTGTTTTTT.

The chain has TRBV5-1 and TRBJ2-4; the D gene is possibly TRBD2 (6 bases). The CDR3 sequence is 13 residues long. V was trimmed by 6 bases and J by 6 bases, leaving 13 bases between them. CDR1 is SGHRS, CDR2 YFSETQ, per germline. The CDR3 reads CASTAQGGNIQYF. In DNA, the CDR3 is TGCGCCAGCACGGCGCAGGGAGGAAACATTCAGTACTTC.

The chain employs TRBV14 and TRBJ2-1; no clear D gene. The CDR3 is 13 residues long. The V gene lost 6 bases and the J gene lost 8 bases, with 14 bases spanning the gap. CDR1 is SGHDN and CDR2 is FVKESK in the germline V gene. CDR3 nucleotides: TGTGCCAGCAGTAAGTCTTTAATCGATGAGCAGTTCTTC. Translated: CASSKSLIDEQFF.

About this clonotype itself: Compared with germline, one end of the junction differs, possibly owing to a read error. The V call is TRBV27, the J call TRBJ2-1, with D uncertain. The length of the CDR3 is 14 residues. Germline V gene lookup returns CDR1 MNHEY and CDR2 SMNVEV (reference sequence). For the CDR3, the DNA is TGTGCCAGCAGTTTCGTCAGCTCCTACAATAAGCAGTTCTTC. Its protein is CASSFVSSYNKQFF.

The chain couples TRBV21-1 to TRBJ2-7. TRBV21-1 is marked as a pseudogene. The CDR3 spans 14 residues. CDR3 region: CASSISTGYYEQYF. The DNA for the CDR3 is TGTGCCAGCAGTATTTCGACTGGGTACTACGAGCAGTACTTC.

This clonotype was counted between two and nine times. This CDR3 is CATSKSGATGDTQYF. CDR3 sequence (DNA): TGTGCCACCAGCAAGTCAGGCGCCACGGGGGATACGCAGTATTTT. This rearrangement joins TRBV15 to TRBJ2-3, with D perhaps TRBD2 (5 bases). V was cut by 4 bases and J by 6 bases, with 17 bases left in between. Germline CDR1 LNHNV, CDR2 YYDKDF (reference sequence). The CDR3 spans 15 residues.

A few counts support this clonotype. This chain uses TRBV29-1 with TRBJ1-2; no firm D call. V was trimmed by 3 bases and J by 7 bases, leaving 18 bases between them. Germline CDR1 and CDR2: SQVTM and ANQGSEA. The CDR3 totals 14 residues. The CDR3 reads CSVDSVPKGFGYTF. CDR3 bases: TGCAGCGTTGATTCGGTCCCGAAAGGATTTGGCTACACCTTC.

The chain recombines TRBV7-2 with TRBJ1-5; D is unresolved. The CDR3 contains 14 residues. V was pared by 5 bases and J by 5 bases, with 13 bases between. The germline V gene has CDR1 SGHTA and CDR2 FQGNSA. The CDR3 reads CASSPDDPYQPQHF. DNA of the CDR3: TGTGCCAGCAGCCCCGACGACCCGTATCAGCCCCAGCATTTT.

The chain links TRBV7-9 to TRBJ2-7; no firm D call. The CDR3 is made up of 13 amino acids. Per the germline V gene, CDR1 is SEHNR and CDR2 is FQNEAQ (reference sequence). Trimming removed 0 bases at V and 6 bases at J, with 9 bases between. In nucleotides, the CDR3 is TGTGCCAGCAGCTTAGCGGCCGAAGGCGAGCAGTACTTC. Protein sequence: CASSLAAEGEQYF.

The genes are TRBV7-2 and TRBJ1-1, with D possibly matching TRBD1 (5 bases). The CDR3 has 14 amino acids. V was cut by 6 bases and J by 4 bases, with 15 bases left in between. CDR1 and CDR2 (germline): SGHTA, FQGNSA. Written as DNA, the CDR3 is TGTGCCAGCAGTCGCCCGGGACGGAGCACTGAAGCTTTCTTT. This translates into CASSRPGRSTEAFF.

The V call is TRBV7-6, the J call TRBJ2-3; tentative D call: TRBD1 (5 bases). The CDR3 has 15 amino acids. V was shortened by 2 bases and J by 6 bases, with 15 bases between the two germline ends. Germline CDR1 SGHVS, CDR2 FNYEAQ. The DNA of the CDR3 is TGTGCCAGCAGCTTAAAAGGGTCCTCAGGGGATACGCAGTATTTT. Translating it yields CASSLKGSSGDTQYF.